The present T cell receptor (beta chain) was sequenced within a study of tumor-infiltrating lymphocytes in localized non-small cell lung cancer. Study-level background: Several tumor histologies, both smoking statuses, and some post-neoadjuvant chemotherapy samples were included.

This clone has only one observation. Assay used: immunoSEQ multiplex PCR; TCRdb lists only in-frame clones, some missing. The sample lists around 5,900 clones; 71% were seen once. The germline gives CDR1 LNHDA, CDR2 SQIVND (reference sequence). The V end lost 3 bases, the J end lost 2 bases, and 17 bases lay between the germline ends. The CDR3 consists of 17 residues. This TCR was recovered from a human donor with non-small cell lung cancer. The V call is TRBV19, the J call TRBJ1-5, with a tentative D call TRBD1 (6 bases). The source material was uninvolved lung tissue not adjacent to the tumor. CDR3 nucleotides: TGTGCCAGTAGTATCAACACGGGGGGCGCGGGCAATCAGCCCCAGCATTTT. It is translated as CASSINTGGAGNQPQHF.